Presented here are 12 T cell receptor beta chains from one specimen sequenced in a study of cytomegalovirus exposure and HLA in healthy donors. Sequencing was performed with immunoSEQ multiplex PCR; in TCRdb, only in-frame clones are kept and a portion is missing. The repertoire includes about 260,000 clones, roughly 88% of them detected once, and 3% to 3.5% sits in the top ten. Sequenced: PBMCs. The receptor set was obtained from a woman aged 25 to 39 in good health and CMV-seronegative.

This chain links TRBV15 with TRBJ2-7, with a weak D call TRBD1 (6 bases). The CDR3 is 16 amino acids. Trimming shortened V by 6 bases and J by 0 bases, and 18 bases separated the two germline ends. The germline gives CDR1 LNHNV, CDR2 YYDKDF (reference sequence). The CDR3 reads CATSPERTDNSYEQYF. CDR3 DNA sequence: TGTGCCACCAGTCCGGAGCGGACAGACAACTCCTACGAGCAGTACTTC.

The chain is built from TRBV15 and TRBJ2-3; 11 bases are a match to TRBD2. The CDR3 runs to 12 residues. Per the germline V gene, CDR1 is LNHNV and CDR2 is YYDKDF (reference sequence). V shed 5 bases and J 14 bases; nucleotides not matched to a gene: 6. In DNA form, the CDR3 reads TGTGCCACCAGCCATACTAGCGGGAGTGGGTATTTT. It encodes CATSHTSGSGYF.

The rearrangement uses TRBV5-1 and TRBJ2-5; 8 bases are shared with TRBD2. The V gene's germline CDR1 is SGHRS and CDR2 YFSETQ. CDR3 length equals 13 residues. Trimming at V came to 6 bases and at J to 5 bases, leaving 6 bases not matched to a gene. CDR3 DNA sequence: TGCGCCAGCACCTCGAGGACTAGCGAGACCCAGTACTTC. Amino acids: CASTSRTSETQYF.

This clone showed up just once. CDR3 coding DNA: TGCGCCAGCAGCCGGACAGGGGGGAGCACAGATACGCAGTATTTT. Protein: CASSRTGGSTDTQYF. This chain joins TRBV4-3 and TRBJ2-3; 10 nucleotides match TRBD1. Germline V gene sequence: CDR1 LGHNA, CDR2 YSLEER. This CDR3 contains 15 residues. The V segment lost 4 bases and the J segment 0 bases; nucleotides outside the gene matches: 1.

The CDR3 DNA follows: TGTGCCAGCAGACGAGACAGGGAGGGTCAGCCCCAGCATTTT. Translation gives CASRRDREGQPQHF. The rearrangement links TRBV7-2 to TRBJ1-5, with 7 bases that match TRBD1. Germline-derived CDR1 and CDR2 are SGHTA and FQGNSA. This CDR3 has 14 residues. J lost 6 bases, V lost 6 bases, and 8 bases had no gene match.

DNA for the CDR3: TGTGCCAGTAGTTCACTAGCGGGGGTTTACAATGAGCAGTTCTTC. Translating it yields CASSSLAGVYNEQFF. The rearrangement links TRBV19 to TRBJ2-1, with TRBD2 matching over 11 bases. This CDR3 spans 15 amino acids. The germline V gene encodes CDR1 LNHDA and CDR2 SQIVND (reference sequence). J was trimmed by 4 bases and V by 5 bases; bases with no gene match: 4.

This rearrangement joins TRBV27 to TRBJ2-1; 8 nucleotides line up with TRBD2. After removal of 4 bases from V and 8 bases from J, the junction contained 10 bases not matched to a gene. The CDR3 covers 15 residues. Germline values: CDR1 MNHEY, CDR2 SMNVEV (reference sequence). For the CDR3, the DNA is TGTGCCAGCAGTTCCCCGGGAGGGGTCCCCGATGAGCAGTTCTTC. Amino acids: CASSSPGGVPDEQFF.

The chain carries TRBV7-2 and TRBJ1-4; 7 positions match TRBD1. V shed 0 bases, J shed 8 bases, and the junction held 12 bases outside the gene matches. CDR3 length: 17 residues. The germline V gene has CDR1 SGHTA and CDR2 FQGNSA. The CDR3 DNA reads TGTGCCAGCAGCTTAGCGGACCCGGGACAGTCCTTCGAAAAACTGTTTTTT. Translating gives CASSLADPGQSFEKLFF.

A single count supports this clone. This chain joins TRBV9 and TRBJ2-3; 8 bases match TRBD1. This CDR3 region has 15 residues. The J segment lost 1 base and the V segment lost 4 bases, leaving 5 bases of the junction unmatched. Germline-derived CDR1 and CDR2 are SGDLS and YYNGEE. CDR3 in amino acids: CASSQGQGGTDTQYF. Here the CDR3 DNA reads TGTGCCAGCAGCCAAGGACAGGGCGGCACAGATACGCAGTATTTT.

The chain has TRBV6-5 and TRBJ2-3; no clear D. The germline V gene has CDR1 MNHEY and CDR2 SVGAGI. Trimming took 2 bases from V and 4 from J, leaving 7 bases between them. The CDR3 sequence is 13 residues long. The CDR3 region is CASSYSGADTQYF. For the CDR3, the DNA is TGTGCCAGCAGTTACAGTGGGGCAGATACGCAGTATTTT.

The V and J genes are TRBV7-8 and TRBJ2-3; D ambiguous. CDR3 length: 16 residues. In germline, CDR1 is SGHVS, CDR2 FQNEAQ. V lost 0 bases, J lost 2 bases, and 12 bases lay in between. CDR3: CASSLARLPNTDTQYF. In nucleotides, the CDR3 is TGTGCCAGCAGCTTAGCCAGACTCCCCAACACAGATACGCAGTATTTT.

In DNA, the CDR3 is TGCGCCAGCAGGTCGCTAGCGGTCAATGAGCAGTTCTTC. As protein: CASRSLAVNEQFF. J is TRBJ2-1 and V is TRBV5-1, with 7 bases lining up with TRBD2. CDR1 and CDR2 (germline): SGHRS, YFSETQ. This CDR3 comprises 13 residues. The trim removed 5 bases at V and 6 bases at J, leaving 5 bases unmatched.